The 31 T cell receptor beta chains listed next were all sequenced from one sample in a study of graft-versus-host responses after intestinal transplantation. Sequencing used immunoSEQ multiplex PCR; TCRdb keeps in-frame clones, though not all of them. The data contain about 120,000 clones, 90% to 95% of them singletons. These receptors are not linked to any known antigen. The sample here was unstimulated CD4+ T cells sorted from spleen or lymph node cells, taken before intestinal transplant. Receptor source: a human donor who received an intestinal transplant.

This clone appeared once. V gene TRBV15 combines with J gene TRBJ2-3; D is ambiguous. Trimming stripped 8 bases from V and 1 base from J, with 7 bases between. Germline CDR1 LNHNV, CDR2 YYDKDF (reference sequence). This CDR3 comprises 12 residues. In DNA, the CDR3 is TGTGCCACCGGCGTTGGCACAGATACGCAGTATTTT. This gives the protein CATGVGTDTQYF. Full variable domain (remainder filled in from reference TRBV15 and TRBJ2-3): DAMVIQNPRYQVTQFGKPVTLSCSQTLNHNVMYWYQQKSSQAPKLLFHYYDKDFNNEADTPDNFQSRRPNTSFCFLDIRSPGLGDTAMYLCATGVGTDTQYFGPGTRLTVL.

This sequence joins TRBV30 and TRBJ1-1; D gene ambiguous. V lost 0 bases to trimming and J lost 5 bases, with 7 bases between them. CDR3 size: 12 residues. Germline values: CDR1 GTSNPN, CDR2 SVGIG (reference sequence). CDR3 sequence reads: CAWSVRRTEAFF. DNA for the CDR3: TGTGCCTGGAGTGTCCGTCGAACTGAAGCTTTCTTT. Using reference TRBV30 and TRBJ1-1 for the parts outside the CDR3, the full variable domain is SQTIHQWPATLVQPVGSPLSLECTVEGTSNPNLYWYRQAAGRGLQLLFYSVGIGQISSEVPQNLSASRPQDRQFILSSKKLLLSDSGFYLCAWSVRRTEAFFGQGTRLTVV.

V and J are TRBV10-3 and TRBJ2-7; 9 bases match TRBD1. After removal of 5 bases from V and 7 bases from J, the junction contained 9 bases not matched to a gene. CDR1 and CDR2 from the germline V gene are ENHRY and SYGVKD. This CDR3 has 14 amino acids. The CDR3 DNA follows: TGTGCCATCAGTCCCGGGACAGGGTCGGGAGAGCAGTACTTC. The encoded protein is CAISPGTGSGEQYF.

The chain has TRBV29-1 and TRBJ2-5, with D possibly matching TRBD2 (5 bases). V lost 0 bases to trimming and J lost 5 bases, with 19 bases between them. Germline V gives CDR1 SQVTM, CDR2 ANQGSEA. The CDR3 totals 16 residues. The CDR3 sequence is CSVEDYRGSEIETQYF. The DNA for the CDR3 is TGCAGCGTTGAAGATTATCGGGGAAGTGAAATCGAGACCCAGTACTTC.

V and J are TRBV7-9 and TRBJ1-3; D is uncertain. Germline CDR1 and CDR2: SEHNR and FQNEAQ (reference sequence). The CDR3 spans 15 residues. V lost 1 base and J 4 bases, leaving 11 bases between the germline ends. CDR3 bases: TGTGCCAGCAGCTTAGTGGTCCTTTCGGGAAACACCATATATTTT. This encodes CASSLVVLSGNTIYF.

V and J are TRBV6-5 and TRBJ1-2; D is possibly TRBD1 (6 bases). This CDR3 region has 13 residues. Trimming pared 6 bases from V and 8 bases from J, leaving 16 bases between. Germline assignment: CDR1 MNHEY and CDR2 SVGAGI. The CDR3 DNA reads TGTGCCAGCAGCCCCACAGGGTACGACGGCTACACCTTC. It encodes CASSPTGYDGYTF.

The J gene is TRBJ2-7, the V gene TRBV27, with 8 positions matching TRBD1. V lost 5 bases to trimming and J lost 3 bases; unmatched junction nucleotides: 9. Germline CDR1 MNHEY, CDR2 SMNVEV (reference sequence). This CDR3 has 15 amino acids. The CDR3 sequence: CASSLRQGIYYEQYF. The CDR3 DNA sequence: TGTGCCAGCAGTCTCCGACAGGGGATTTACTACGAGCAGTACTTC.

This chain links TRBV10-1 with TRBJ2-2; D is undetermined. Germline CDR1 and CDR2: WNHNN and SYGVQD (reference sequence). The CDR3 covers 13 residues. V was shortened by 6 bases and J by 4 bases, with 9 bases between the two germline ends. CDR3 in DNA: TGCGCCAGCAGCGCCTCGGGCACCGGGGAGCTGTTTTTT. Encoded protein: CASSASGTGELFF.

The chain links TRBV14 to TRBJ2-7, with 14 bases matching TRBD2. Trimming cost V 4 bases and J 5 bases; bases outside gene matches: 4. Germline loops: CDR1 SGHDN, CDR2 FVKESK. The CDR3 sequence is 15 residues long. The CDR3 spells CASSRLAGGPNEQYF. The CDR3 DNA reads as TGTGCCAGCAGCCGACTAGCGGGAGGGCCTAACGAGCAGTACTTC.

The sample holds one count of this clone. The chain employs TRBV19 and TRBJ2-3; the match to TRBD2 covers 7 bases. The CDR3 length is 12 residues. Germline trimming cut 10 bases from V and 7 bases from J; bases unmatched to any gene: 8. Germline V CDR1 and CDR2: LNHDA, SQIVND (reference sequence). CDR3 protein: CATRQGGHTQYF. The CDR3 DNA reads as TGTGCCACCCGCCAGGGAGGGCATACGCAGTATTTT.

CDR3 protein: CASSPPNRGGDNEQFF. The CDR3 DNA reads TGTGCCAGCTCACCACCGAATAGGGGGGGTGACAATGAGCAGTTCTTC. This chain joins TRBV18 and TRBJ2-1; D may be TRBD2 (7 bases). With 0 bases removed from V and 5 bases from J, the gap between germline ends came to 14 bases. CDR3 size: 16 residues. Germline values: CDR1 KGHSH, CDR2 LQKENI.

The rearrangement joins TRBV18 to TRBJ1-2; D remains unclear. V was shortened by 2 bases and J by 3 bases, with 10 bases between the two germline ends. The CDR3 sequence is 14 residues long. CDR1 is KGHSH, CDR2 LQKENI, per germline. The CDR3 region is CASSPATEYYGYTF. The CDR3 coding sequence is TGTGCCAGCTCACCAGCTACAGAATACTATGGCTACACCTTC.

DNA of the CDR3: TGCGCCAGCAGCCCCCTCGGACGGAGGAACAATGAGCAGTTCTTC. Translated, it gives CASSPLGRRNNEQFF. V gene TRBV4-1 combines with J gene TRBJ2-1; D may be TRBD2 (5 bases). The ends were cut back, 4 bases at V and 5 bases at J, with 15 bases in the middle. The CDR3 has 15 residues. Germline V gene lookup returns CDR1 MGHRA and CDR2 YSYEKL.

This chain joins TRBV5-1 and TRBJ2-5, with a weak D call TRBD1 (6 bases). The CDR3 loop spans 14 amino acids. Germline CDR1 SGHRS, CDR2 YFSETQ. V was trimmed by 0 bases and J by 1 base, leaving 7 bases between them. CDR3 sequence reads: CASSLEDSQETQYF. CDR3 DNA: TGCGCCAGCAGCTTGGAGGACAGCCAAGAGACCCAGTACTTC.

The chain has TRBV28 and TRBJ1-1; D unclear. The germline V gene encodes CDR1 MDHEN and CDR2 SYDVKM. The CDR3 sequence is 12 residues long. V lost 8 bases and J lost 10, with 17 bases in between. CDR3 region: CASRRTPLVAFF. The CDR3 nucleotides read TGTGCCAGCCGTAGGACCCCTCTTGTAGCTTTCTTT. The complete variable domain, with remaining parts taken from reference TRBV28 and TRBJ1-1, reads DVKVTQSSRYLVKRTGEKVFLECVQDMDHENMFWYRQDPGLGLRLIYFSYDVKMKEKGDIPEGYSVSREKKERFSLILESASTNQTSMYLCASRRTPLVAFFGQGTRLTVV.

This chain uses TRBV2 with TRBJ2-7, with D unclear. The germline V gene encodes CDR1 SNHLY and CDR2 FYNNEI. Trimming removed 4 bases from V and 3 bases from J, with 7 bases in between. The CDR3 is 12 residues long. The CDR3 protein is CASSAQSYEQYF. In nucleotides, the CDR3 is TGTGCCAGCAGTGCGCAGAGCTACGAGCAGTACTTC.

Written as DNA, the CDR3 is TGCGCCAGCACCAGGGGGTTAGGTGAAAAACTGTTTTTT. Encoded protein: CASTRGLGEKLFF. The gene calls are TRBV10-1 and TRBJ1-4; 7 bases align to TRBD1. Germline CDR1 reads WNHNN; CDR2 reads SYGVQD (reference sequence). The V gene end was trimmed by 7 bases and the J gene end by 7 bases; junction bases not matched to a gene: 6. The CDR3 loop spans 13 amino acids.

The gene calls are TRBV7-2 and TRBJ2-7; no reliable D call. Trimming removed 3 bases at V and 1 base at J, with 13 bases between. CDR1 and CDR2 (germline): SGHTA, FQGNSA. This CDR3 has 15 residues. CDR3 nucleotide sequence: TGTGCCAGCAGCTTTCGTGCGGTTACTTCCTACGAGCAGTACTTC. It yields the protein CASSFRAVTSYEQYF.

The chain links TRBV7-9 to TRBJ2-3, with D possibly being TRBD2 (6 bases). V lost 4 bases and J lost 1, with 9 bases in between. The CDR3 runs 14 residues. CDR1 SEHNR and CDR2 FQNEAQ come from the germline V gene (reference sequence). This CDR3 is CASSYLAGTDTQYF. As DNA, the CDR3 is TGTGCCAGCAGCTACTTAGCGGGCACAGATACGCAGTATTTT.

This chain uses TRBV30 with TRBJ1-5; no clear D. CDR1 and CDR2 from the germline V gene are GTSNPN and SVGIG (reference sequence). CDR3 length: 13 amino acids. V was cut by 2 bases and J by 3 bases, with 8 bases left in between. Here the CDR3 DNA reads TGTGCCTGGAGTTTGCACGCCAATCAGCCCCAGCATTTT. Encoded protein: CAWSLHANQPQHF.

The gene calls are TRBV2 and TRBJ1-1; no clear D. The CDR3 has 14 residues. Germline loops: CDR1 SNHLY, CDR2 FYNNEI. The V end was cut by 6 bases, the J end by 0 bases, with 11 bases between. The CDR3 DNA reads as TGTGCCAGCAGGTCGACCGGACTGAACACTGAAGCTTTCTTT. Encoded protein: CASRSTGLNTEAFF.

The chain is built from TRBV5-1 and TRBJ2-7; 7 nucleotides align to TRBD1. V shed 4 bases, J shed 0 bases, and the junction held 13 bases outside the gene matches. CDR1 SGHRS and CDR2 YFSETQ come from the germline V gene. The CDR3 runs 17 residues. CDR3 sequence reads: CASSPLQGNWPSYEQYF. CDR3 nucleotide sequence: TGCGCCAGCAGCCCTTTACAGGGGAACTGGCCCTCCTACGAGCAGTACTTC.

This clone was counted a single time. The chain recombines TRBV7-8 with TRBJ2-7, with 8 bases aligning to TRBD1. V shed 5 bases, J shed 4 bases, and the junction held 10 bases outside the gene matches. The CDR3 loop spans 15 amino acids. Germline CDR1 reads SGHVS; CDR2 reads FQNEAQ. DNA of the CDR3: TGTGCCAGCAGCGGAAACAGGGGGAGCAAGTACGAGCAGTACTTC. This translates into CASSGNRGSKYEQYF.

This clone appeared a few times. The chain joins TRBV19 to TRBJ1-1; no firm D call. CDR3 length equals 17 residues. The V end was cut by 2 bases, the J end by 1 base, with 17 bases between. CDR1 is LNHDA, CDR2 SQIVND, per germline (reference sequence). The CDR3 is CASSIRGPGSTNTEAFF. The CDR3 DNA reads TGTGCCAGTAGTATAAGAGGTCCGGGTTCTACGAACACTGAAGCTTTCTTT.

This sequence joins TRBV7-6 and TRBJ1-2; 9 positions agree with TRBD1. This CDR3 is 17 amino acids long. With V trimmed by 5 bases and J by 6 bases, 16 bases remained unmatched. CDR1 is SGHVS and CDR2 is FNYEAQ in the germline V gene. CDR3 nucleotide sequence: TGTGCCAGCAGCCTCTTTTCGGGGACAGGGAGACTCAATGGCTACACCTTC. Translated, it gives CASSLFSGTGRLNGYTF.

The chain uses TRBV29-1 and TRBJ2-7, with TRBD2 matching over 7 bases. Germline trimming cut 2 bases from V and 4 bases from J; bases unmatched to any gene: 11. Germline values: CDR1 SQVTM, CDR2 ANQGSEA. The CDR3 runs to 15 residues. Here the CDR3 reads CSVESLAGVGYEQYF. The CDR3 bases are TGCAGCGTTGAAAGTTTGGCGGGAGTAGGTTACGAGCAGTACTTC.

This clone was seen a single time. The CDR3 DNA sequence: TGTGCCTCTCAGCAGGGACGGCACACAGATACGCAGTATTTT. It is translated as CASQQGRHTDTQYF. The chain uses TRBV2 and TRBJ2-3, with D perhaps assigned TRBD1 or TRBD2 (5 bases each). Germline CDR1 reads SNHLY; CDR2 reads FYNNEI. There are 14 residues in the CDR3. Trimming pared 11 bases from V and 2 bases from J, leaving 17 bases between.

CDR3 sequence reads: CASSLGAGEYNQPQHF. The CDR3 region has the DNA TGCGCCAGCAGCTTGGGAGCCGGAGAGTACAATCAGCCCCAGCATTTT. This sequence joins TRBV5-1 and TRBJ1-5; D is undetermined. The CDR3 is made up of 16 amino acids. Germline CDR1 is SGHRS and CDR2 is YFSETQ. The ends were cut back, 0 bases at V and 3 bases at J, with 13 bases in the middle.

This clone was detected once. CDR3 sequence reads: CASSPGTSKAFF. For the CDR3, the DNA is TGTGCCAGCAGCCCCGGGACCTCAAAAGCTTTCTTT. The chain is built from TRBV7-3 and TRBJ1-1, with D tentatively TRBD1 (5 bases). CDR1 SGHTA and CDR2 FQGTGA come from the germline V gene. Trimming removed 5 bases from V and 9 bases from J, with 13 bases in between. The CDR3 sequence is 12 residues long.

This chain links TRBV5-8 with TRBJ2-2; perhaps TRBD2 as D (5 bases). Trimming removed 3 bases from V and 0 bases from J, with 9 bases in between. The CDR3 length is 15 residues. CDR1 and CDR2 (germline): SGHTS, YDEGEE. The CDR3 loop is CASSSGVSNTGELFF. The DNA for the CDR3 is TGTGCCAGCAGCTCCGGGGTCTCGAACACCGGGGAGCTGTTTTTT.

The rearrangement links TRBV4-1 to TRBJ2-7, with TRBD2 identical over 13 bases. CDR1 MGHRA and CDR2 YSYEKL come from the germline V gene. After removal of 5 bases from V and 5 bases from J, the junction contained 6 bases not matched to a gene. This CDR3 is built from 15 residues. As DNA, the CDR3 is TGCGCCAGCAGCTACGGACTAGCGGGAGTTGACGAGCAGTACTTC. This sequence encodes CASSYGLAGVDEQYF.